This T cell receptor beta chain was sequenced during a study of glioma-infiltrating T cells after dendritic cell vaccination. About the study: Treatment, given 2003 to 2012, was autologous tumor lysate-pulsed dendritic cell vaccination. Three intradermal dendritic cell vaccine injections were given every two weeks.

The data were produced by immunoSEQ multiplex PCR, yet TCRdb's version contains in-frame clones alone and is incomplete. The sample lists around 97,000 clones; about four fifths were seen once. Unmatched junction bases numbered 7, after V lost 9 bases and J lost 6 bases. The CDR3 contains 12 residues. Germline lookup yields CDR1 LNHDA and CDR2 SQIVND (reference sequence). Fresh-frozen tumor tissue and more than two years of survival data were available for all. This TCR came from a human donor with glioblastoma. Sequencing used blood, obtained before dendritic cell vaccination. The chain employs TRBV19 and TRBJ1-2; the match to TRBD1 covers 7 bases. This chain's CDR3 is CASRGTANGYTF. CDR3 bases: TGTGCCAGCCGCGGGACAGCTAATGGCTACACCTTC. Using reference TRBV19 and TRBJ1-2 for the parts outside the CDR3, the full variable domain is DGGITQSPKYLFRKEGQNVTLSCEQNLNHDAMYWYRQDPGQGLRLIYYSQIVNDFQKGDIAEGYSVSREKKESFPLTVTSAQKNPTAFYLCASRGTANGYTFGSGTRLTVV.